A single sample gave rise to the 20 T cell receptor beta chains below, sequenced in a study of T cell responses to AZD1222 COVID-19 vaccine. The protocol was immunoSEQ multiplex PCR, while the TCRdb copy is restricted to in-frame clones and leaves out a portion. Of over 95,000 clones in the sample, around nine tenths are singletons; the top ten hold 9% to 15%. The material sequenced was peripheral blood, taken on day 0 of AZD1222 vaccination. These TCRs come from an adult in good health.

This chain joins TRBV2 and TRBJ2-5, with D maybe TRBD1 (5 bases). The ends were cut back, 3 bases at V and 2 bases at J, with 7 bases in the middle. The CDR3 runs to 13 residues. The germline V gene has CDR1 SNHLY and CDR2 FYNNEI. The CDR3 here is CASSDDRQETQYF. In nucleotides, the CDR3 is TGTGCCAGCAGTGATGACAGACAAGAGACCCAGTACTTC.

V usage is TRBV5-1 and J usage is TRBJ2-3; no definite D call. V was clipped by 4 bases and J by 0 bases, with 9 bases between them. Germline CDR1 SGHRS, CDR2 YFSETQ. The CDR3 is 14 residues long. DNA for the CDR3: TGCGCCAGCAGCCCTACACTGAGCACAGATACGCAGTATTTT. Translating gives CASSPTLSTDTQYF. The whole variable domain, remainder taken from reference TRBV5-1 and TRBJ2-3, is KAGVTQTPRYLIKTRGQQVTLSCSPISGHRSVSWYQQTPGQGLQFLFEYFSETQRNKGNFPGRFSGRQFSNSRSEMNVSTLELGDSALYLCASSPTLSTDTQYFGPGTRLTVL.

The rearrangement joins TRBV27 to TRBJ1-2; maybe TRBD1 (5 bases). Germline V gives CDR1 MNHEY, CDR2 SMNVEV (reference sequence). The CDR3 covers 14 residues. Trimming stripped 0 bases from V and 4 bases from J, with 9 bases between. DNA for the CDR3: TGTGCCAGCAGTTTATCGCAGGGTCTCTATGGCTACACCTTC. It yields the protein CASSLSQGLYGYTF.

This clone was counted a single time. V gene TRBV28 combines with J gene TRBJ1-5; a weak D match, TRBD1 (5 bases). CDR3 length equals 16 residues. CDR1 and CDR2 (germline): MDHEN, SYDVKM. Trimming removed 3 bases at V and 6 bases at J, with 18 bases between. The CDR3 is CASSFLFGRAGQPQHF. In DNA form, the CDR3 reads TGTGCCAGCAGTTTTCTGTTCGGCAGGGCTGGTCAGCCCCAGCATTTT.

J is TRBJ2-1 and V is TRBV19; D is perhaps TRBD1 (6 bases). The CDR3 loop spans 17 amino acids. CDR1 LNHDA and CDR2 SQIVND come from the germline V gene (reference sequence). The V gene lost 8 bases and the J gene lost 0 bases, with 20 bases spanning the gap. CDR3 bases: TGTGCCAGTGAGAGGACAGCGATAGGGGACTCCTACAATGAGCAGTTCTTC. Its protein product is CASERTAIGDSYNEQFF.

The rearrangement links TRBV5-1 to TRBJ1-2; D unclear. CDR1 and CDR2 (germline): SGHRS, YFSETQ. V was clipped by 4 bases and J by 5 bases, with 15 bases between them. The CDR3 is 14 amino acids. CDR3 in DNA: TGCGCCAGCAGCGGCGGTGAAGGGAGGTATGGCTACACCTTC. It is translated as CASSGGEGRYGYTF.

This chain connects TRBV5-5 to TRBJ2-5; TRBD1 or TRBD2 may be the D gene (5 bases each). Trimming removed 4 bases from V and 3 bases from J, with 16 bases in between. The CDR3 has 15 residues. CDR1 is SGHKS and CDR2 is YYEKEE in the germline V gene (reference sequence). This CDR3 reads CASSPGNWGKETQYF. In DNA form, the CDR3 reads TGTGCCAGCAGCCCGGGTAATTGGGGGAAAGAGACCCAGTACTTC.

V usage is TRBV5-4 and J usage is TRBJ1-5; 8 nucleotides agree with TRBD1. Trimming removed 0 bases from V and 4 bases from J; junction bases left unmatched: 3. The CDR3 sequence is 15 residues long. Germline assignment: CDR1 SGHNT and CDR2 YYREEE (reference sequence). The CDR3: CASSLGGTGNQPQHF. The CDR3 DNA follows: TGTGCCAGCAGCTTGGGGGGGACAGGTAATCAGCCCCAGCATTTT.

V is TRBV10-3 and J is TRBJ2-1; 8 bases map to TRBD2. V shed 7 bases, J shed 8 bases, and the junction held 13 bases outside the gene matches. The CDR3 length is 15 residues. Per the germline V gene, CDR1 is ENHRY and CDR2 is SYGVKD. The CDR3 here is CAINPRASGFDEQFF. The CDR3 nucleotides are TGTGCCATCAACCCTAGGGCTAGCGGGTTCGATGAGCAGTTCTTC.

V and J are TRBV19 and TRBJ2-1, with 12 bases matching TRBD2. Per the germline V gene, CDR1 is LNHDA and CDR2 is SQIVND (reference sequence). The CDR3 sequence is 15 residues long. V gave up 6 bases and J gave up 11 bases; unmatched junction bases: 11. As DNA, the CDR3 is TGTGCCAGTAGCAGTCTAGCGGGAGGGCCCACGCAGCAGTTCTTC. This codes for CASSSLAGGPTQQFF.

CDR3 protein: CASSLELAGDNEQFF. The DNA for the CDR3 is TGCGCCAGCAGCTTGGAACTAGCGGGGGACAATGAGCAGTTCTTC. V and J are TRBV5-1 and TRBJ2-1, with TRBD2 matching 11 bases. There are 15 residues in the CDR3. Germline V gene data show CDR1 as SGHRS and CDR2 as YFSETQ. V shed 0 bases and J 5 bases; nucleotides not matched to a gene: 1.

The chain links TRBV20-1 to TRBJ2-7; 11 bases are a match to TRBD2. Trimming at V came to 6 bases and at J to 1 base, leaving 8 bases not matched to a gene. CDR3 length: 15 residues. Germline V gene data show CDR1 as DFQATT and CDR2 as SNEGSKA (reference sequence). The CDR3 here is CSASSLAGESYEQYF. In nucleotides, the CDR3 is TGCAGTGCAAGTTCACTAGCGGGAGAGTCCTACGAGCAGTACTTC.

The rearrangement uses TRBV5-4 and TRBJ1-4, with 7 nucleotides matching TRBD1. The CDR3 loop spans 15 amino acids. The V gene end was trimmed by 3 bases and the J gene end by 5 bases; junction bases not matched to a gene: 7. The V gene's germline CDR1 is SGHNT and CDR2 YYREEE (reference sequence). DNA for the CDR3: TGTGCCAGCAGCTCCCAGACAGGGCGGAATGAAAAACTGTTTTTT. This gives the protein CASSSQTGRNEKLFF.

V gene TRBV21-1 combines with J gene TRBJ1-5. TRBV21-1 is a pseudogene. This CDR3 spans 17 amino acids. Written as DNA, the CDR3 is TGTGCCAGCAGCAAAGGGTACCGGGAGGAGGGCAATCAGCCCCAGCATTTT. This gives the protein CASSKGYREEGNQPQHF.

The sample holds a few counts of this clone. The genes are TRBV5-1 and TRBJ2-5, with TRBD2 as a possible D gene (5 bases). The V end was cut by 2 bases, the J end by 4 bases, with 15 bases between. This CDR3 has 15 residues. Germline lookup yields CDR1 SGHRS and CDR2 YFSETQ. CDR3 nucleotide sequence: TGCGCCAGCAGCTTCTTCGGCAACGAGGGAGAGACCCAGTACTTC. It specifies CASSFFGNEGETQYF.

This sequence joins TRBV15 and TRBJ2-1, with 8 bases identical to TRBD2. The CDR3 spans 15 residues. V was clipped by 1 base and J by 5 bases; unmatched bases: 4. CDR1 is LNHNV and CDR2 is YYDKDF in the germline V gene (reference sequence). The CDR3 DNA reads as TGTGCCACCAGCAGAGCCGGGACTAGTAACAATGAGCAGTTCTTC. It translates to CATSRAGTSNNEQFF.

The chain recombines TRBV7-2 with TRBJ2-3; 12 positions match TRBD2. Per germline, CDR1 SGHTA and CDR2 FQGNSA. This CDR3 is 18 amino acids long. The ends lost 5 bases at V and 5 bases at J; junction bases unmatched: 14. CDR3 sequence: CASSPNDRLAGEGDTQYF. The CDR3 nucleotides read TGTGCCAGCAGCCCCAACGACAGACTAGCGGGAGAGGGAGATACGCAGTATTTT.

V and J are TRBV19 and TRBJ2-2; TRBD2 matches at 11 bases. Germline values: CDR1 LNHDA, CDR2 SQIVND (reference sequence). This CDR3 contains 16 residues. V trimming: 7 bases; J trimming: 5 bases; junction bases outside the gene matches: 9. DNA for the CDR3: TGTGCCAGTACTAGACAGACTAGCGGGACAACCGGGGAGCTGTTTTTT. It translates to CASTRQTSGTTGELFF.

This sequence joins TRBV7-9 and TRBJ1-1, with a possible D match to TRBD1 (5 bases). Germline V CDR1 and CDR2: SEHNR, FQNEAQ (reference sequence). The CDR3 covers 13 residues. V was trimmed by 7 bases and J by 3 bases, leaving 12 bases between them. The CDR3 DNA sequence: TGTGCCAGCACGGAGGCGGGGGACACTGAAGCTTTCTTT. Translation gives CASTEAGDTEAFF. Complete variable domain (other parts from reference TRBV7-9 and TRBJ1-1): DTGVSQNPRHKITKRGQNVTFRCDPISEHNRLYWYRQTLGQGPEFLTYFQNEAQLEKSRLLSDRFSAERPKGSFSTLEIQRTEQGDSAMYLCASTEAGDTEAFFGQGTRLTVV.

V gene TRBV19 combines with J gene TRBJ2-3; TRBD1 might be the D (5 bases). Trimming removed 7 bases at V and 4 bases at J, with 15 bases between. This CDR3 spans 14 amino acids. Germline CDR1 is LNHDA and CDR2 is SQIVND (reference sequence). The DNA for the CDR3 is TGTGCCAGTAAAGGGGTCGATGAATCAGATACGCAGTATTTT. It translates to CASKGVDESDTQYF. The variable domain in full, completed from reference TRBV19 and TRBJ2-3, reads DGGITQSPKYLFRKEGQNVTLSCEQNLNHDAMYWYRQDPGQGLRLIYYSQIVNDFQKGDIAEGYSVSREKKESFPLTVTSAQKNPTAFYLCASKGVDESDTQYFGPGTRLTVL.